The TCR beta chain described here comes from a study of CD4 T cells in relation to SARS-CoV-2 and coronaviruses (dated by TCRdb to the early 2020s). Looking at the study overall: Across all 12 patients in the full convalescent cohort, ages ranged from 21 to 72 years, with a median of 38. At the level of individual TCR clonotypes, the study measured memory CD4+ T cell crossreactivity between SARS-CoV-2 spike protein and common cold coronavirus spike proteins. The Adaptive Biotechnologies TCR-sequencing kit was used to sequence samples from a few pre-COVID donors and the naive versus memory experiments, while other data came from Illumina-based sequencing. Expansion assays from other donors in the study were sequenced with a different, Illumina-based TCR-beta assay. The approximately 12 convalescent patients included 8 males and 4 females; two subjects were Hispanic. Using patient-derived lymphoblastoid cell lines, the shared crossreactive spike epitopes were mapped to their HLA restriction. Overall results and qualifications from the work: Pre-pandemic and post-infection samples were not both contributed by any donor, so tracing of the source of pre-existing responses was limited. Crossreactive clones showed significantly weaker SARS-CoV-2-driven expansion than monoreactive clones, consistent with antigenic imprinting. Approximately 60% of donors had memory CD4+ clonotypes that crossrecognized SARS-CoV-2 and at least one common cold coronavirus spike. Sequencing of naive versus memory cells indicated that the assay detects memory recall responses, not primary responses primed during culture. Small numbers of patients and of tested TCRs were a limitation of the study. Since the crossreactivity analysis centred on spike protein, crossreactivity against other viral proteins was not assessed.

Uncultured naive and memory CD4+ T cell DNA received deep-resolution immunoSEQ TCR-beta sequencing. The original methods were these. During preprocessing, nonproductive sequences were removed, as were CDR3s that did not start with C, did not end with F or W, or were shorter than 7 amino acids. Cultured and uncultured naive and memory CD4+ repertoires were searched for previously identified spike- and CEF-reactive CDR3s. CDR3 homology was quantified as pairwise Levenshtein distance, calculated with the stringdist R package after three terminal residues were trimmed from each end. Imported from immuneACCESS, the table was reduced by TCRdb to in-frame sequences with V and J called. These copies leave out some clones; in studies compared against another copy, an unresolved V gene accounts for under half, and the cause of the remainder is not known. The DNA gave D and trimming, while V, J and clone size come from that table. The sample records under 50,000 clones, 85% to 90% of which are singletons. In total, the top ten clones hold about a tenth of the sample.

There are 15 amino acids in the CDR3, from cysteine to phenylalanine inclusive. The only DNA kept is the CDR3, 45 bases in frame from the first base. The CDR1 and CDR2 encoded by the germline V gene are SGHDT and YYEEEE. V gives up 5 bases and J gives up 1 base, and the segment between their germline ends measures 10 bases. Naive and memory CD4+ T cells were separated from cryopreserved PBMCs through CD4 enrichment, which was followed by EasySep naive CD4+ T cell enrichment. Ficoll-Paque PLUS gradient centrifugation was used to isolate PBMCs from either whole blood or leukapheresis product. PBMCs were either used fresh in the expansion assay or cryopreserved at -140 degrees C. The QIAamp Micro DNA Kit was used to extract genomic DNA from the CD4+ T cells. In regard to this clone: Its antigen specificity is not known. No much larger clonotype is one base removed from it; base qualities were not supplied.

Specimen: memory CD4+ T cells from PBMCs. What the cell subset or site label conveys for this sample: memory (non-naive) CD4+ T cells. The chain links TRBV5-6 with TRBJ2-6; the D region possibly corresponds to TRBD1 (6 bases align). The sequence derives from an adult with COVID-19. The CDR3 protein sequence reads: CASSYRVSGANVLTF. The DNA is TGTGCCAGCAGTTACAGGGTTTCTGGGGCCAACGTCCTGACTTTC.